This TCR beta chain was captured by sequencing in a study of spatial heterogeneity in lung cancer. The wider study: The library had UMIs, and each TCR and UMI pair averaged more than ten raw reads.

Germline CDR1 is ENHRY and CDR2 is SYGVKD. This CDR3 spans 13 amino acids. Trimming pared 8 bases from V and 2 bases from J, leaving 10 bases between. Study results and caveats: Ubiquitous, expanded tumor-derived TCRs were more frequently observed in blood at resection than at follow-up.

A unique molecular identifier was attached to every TCR cDNA molecule. TCRdb itself ran the 5' RACE reads through MiXCR, one entry per CDR3 protein. Here the sample spans about 38,000 distinct CDR3 sequences, 6.5% to 9.5% being singletons. This clonotype was recorded many times. Its antigen remains unidentified. Indicated time point: sample taken at primary tumor resection. The sequenced material consisted of unsorted whole RNA from tumor, nontumor lung or frozen PBMC. The cohort: some 73 early-stage, untreated non-small cell lung cancer patients. The V call is TRBV10-3, the J call TRBJ2-1; a weak D match, TRBD2 (5 bases). The TCR sequence derives from a male donor with early-stage non-small cell lung cancer. Sequencing was performed on PBMCs, taken at surgery. The CDR3 nucleotides read TGTGCCATCTCAAGCGGTACCTACAATGAGCAGTTCTTC. Its translation is CAISSGTYNEQFF.